This TCR beta chain was sequenced in a study of beta chain features in type 1 diabetes. This clone was seen a handful of times. Its specificity is not known. J was trimmed by 3 bases and V by 5 bases; bases with no gene match: 5. The CDR3 runs to 14 residues. Germline V gives CDR1 LGHNA, CDR2 YSLEER. The study, taken as a whole, reports: Naive, central memory and regulatory TCRB repertoires appeared more similar among patients than healthy donors. There was no resolution here of whether HLA type influences TCRB rearrangement. In every one of the four CD4+ subsets, TCRB CDR3s were moderately but significantly shorter in Type 1 diabetes patients. VDJ junctions from type 1 diabetes patients carried fewer insertions and larger deletions.

The investigators reverse transcribed all of the isolated RNA, so they sequenced expressed TCRB transcripts. Sequencing was performed with immunoSEQ multiplex PCR; in TCRdb, only in-frame clones are kept and a portion is missing. The sample consists of some 330,000 clones, around 12% of them appearing once. V usage is TRBV4-3 and J usage is TRBJ2-7; 9 bases agree with TRBD1. This clonotype was obtained from a woman younger than 30 with type 1 diabetes. Sequenced sample: naive CD4+ T cells from blood. The CDR3 DNA reads TGCGCCAGCAGCACCCGACAGGGGGGCTACGAGCAGTACTTC. Translating gives CASSTRQGGYEQYF.